A single sample gave rise to the 20 T cell receptor beta chains below, sequenced in a study of blood T cells in healthy people across ages. The use of a sample-barcoded 5' primer and a J-beta primer mix characterized a second PCR of roughly 7 to 12 cycles. TCRdb reanalysed the 5' RACE reads using MiXCR and keeps one entry per CDR3 protein. Of 380,000 or so distinct CDR3 sequences in the sample, roughly half are singletons; the top ten hold over 40%. What was sequenced was blood. The receptors originated from a man aged 55 to 70 in good health.

This clonotype was seen a single time. The chain is built from TRBV5-1 and TRBJ1-4, with D perhaps TRBD1 (5 bases). Looked up from germline, CDR1 is SGHRS and CDR2 is YFSETQ. The CDR3 sequence is 16 residues long. V lost 2 bases to trimming and J lost 0 bases, with 11 bases between them. The CDR3 region is CASSFRGTATNEKLFF. The CDR3 nucleotides read TGCGCCAGCAGCTTTAGAGGGACGGCAACTAATGAAAAACTGTTTTTT. Supplemented by reference TRBV5-1 and TRBJ1-4, the full variable domain reads KAGVTQTPRYLIKTRGQQVTLSCSPISGHRSVSWYQQTPGQGLQFLFEYFSETQRNKGNFPGRFSGRQFSNSRSEMNVSTLELGDSALYLCASSFRGTATNEKLFFGSGTQLSVL.

The CDR3, as DNA: TGCAGTGCTAGAGTTTCCGGGGGGGGCCGGGATGAGCAGTTCTTC. Amino acids: CSARVSGGGRDEQFF. The chain employs TRBV20-1 and TRBJ2-1; TRBD2 matches at 8 bases. There are 15 residues in the CDR3. J lost 8 bases, V lost 1 base, and 10 bases had no gene match. The germline V gene has CDR1 DFQATT and CDR2 SNEGSKA (reference sequence).

The chain links TRBV14 to TRBJ2-1; no reliable D call. This CDR3 region has 14 residues. Trimming took off 1 base at V and 7 bases at J, with 11 bases between the two ends. Germline CDR1 and CDR2: SGHDN and FVKESK. The CDR3 DNA follows: TGTGCCAGCAGCCAAGTCTATGGGCGAAATGAGCAGTTCTTC. It yields the protein CASSQVYGRNEQFF.

The chain recombines TRBV20-1 with TRBJ1-5, with D possibly matching TRBD1 (5 bases). The CDR3 covers 14 residues. Germline V CDR1 and CDR2: DFQATT, SNEGSKA (reference sequence). Trimming shortened V by 1 base and J by 6 bases, and 13 bases separated the two germline ends. This chain's CDR3 is CSARAPGRVQPQHF. CDR3 in DNA: TGCAGTGCTAGAGCCCCAGGGAGGGTTCAGCCCCAGCATTTT.

The gene calls are TRBV15 and TRBJ2-7; D possibly corresponds to TRBD2 (6 bases). Germline V CDR1 and CDR2: LNHNV, YYDKDF (reference sequence). V lost 0 bases and J 6 bases, leaving 9 bases between the germline ends. The CDR3 consists of 13 residues. The CDR3 sequence: CATSRDERAEQYF. In nucleotides, the CDR3 is TGTGCCACCAGCAGAGATGAGCGGGCCGAGCAGTACTTC.

The chain links TRBV29-1 to TRBJ2-1; 7 bases agree with TRBD2. The CDR3 totals 17 residues. CDR1 is SQVTM, CDR2 ANQGSEA, per germline. The trim removed 4 bases at V and 1 base at J, leaving 13 bases unmatched. The chain's CDR3 is CSVVWSDLAVSYNEQFF. In nucleotides, the CDR3 is TGCAGCGTTGTATGGTCGGATCTAGCGGTTTCCTACAATGAGCAGTTCTTC.

V and J are TRBV27 and TRBJ2-7; D may be TRBD2 (5 bases). Trimming left V 4 bases short and J 2 bases short, with 12 bases between. Germline CDR1 reads MNHEY; CDR2 reads SMNVEV (reference sequence). The CDR3 is made up of 14 amino acids. The CDR3 sequence is CASSSLRETYEQYF. CDR3 DNA sequence: TGTGCCAGCAGTTCCCTGAGGGAAACCTACGAGCAGTACTTC.

The genes are TRBV7-8 and TRBJ2-3; maybe TRBD2 (6 bases). Germline loops: CDR1 SGHVS, CDR2 FQNEAQ. The length of the CDR3 is 15 residues. Trimming removed 5 bases at V and 5 bases at J, with 17 bases between. The CDR3, as DNA: TGTGCCAGCAGCCCCCGCGGGGTCGGGAAAGATACGCAGTATTTT. Translation gives CASSPRGVGKDTQYF.

This clonotype was picked up a small number of times. V usage is TRBV7-2 and J usage is TRBJ2-3; the D gene is possibly TRBD2 (5 bases). The CDR3 contains 14 residues. Trimming stripped 4 bases from V and 3 bases from J, with 11 bases between. The germline gives CDR1 SGHTA, CDR2 FQGNSA. CDR3: CASSSYQRTDTQYF. The CDR3 coding sequence is TGTGCCAGCAGCTCTTACCAGCGGACAGATACGCAGTATTTT.

The chain recombines TRBV11-2 with TRBJ2-1, with D uncertain. The CDR3 consists of 12 residues. Germline CDR1 is SGHAT and CDR2 is FQNNGV. Deletions cut 5 bases from V and 4 bases from J, with 6 bases between. In DNA, the CDR3 is TGTGCCAGCAGCCGGTCATACAATGAGCAGTTCTTC. Amino acid sequence: CASSRSYNEQFF. The variable domain in full, completed from reference TRBV11-2 and TRBJ2-1, reads EAGVAQSPRYKIIEKRQSVAFWCNPISGHATLYWYQQILGQGPKLLIQFQNNGVVDDSQLPKDRFSAERLKGVDSTLKIQPAKLEDSAVYLCASSRSYNEQFFGPGTRLTVL.

In its sample, this clonotype was seen a few times. This chain uses TRBV2 with TRBJ2-1, with D hard to call. Per the germline V gene, CDR1 is SNHLY and CDR2 is FYNNEI. The CDR3 sequence is 12 residues long. Trimming pared 6 bases from V and 7 bases from J, leaving 10 bases between. The CDR3 protein is CASSVFGNEQFF. The CDR3 DNA sequence: TGTGCCAGCAGCGTGTTTGGGAATGAGCAGTTCTTC.

This clonotype was detected only a few times. The V gene is TRBV11-1, the J gene TRBJ2-4; 9 bases agree with TRBD1. The end of the DNA is better explained by TRBJ2-7, so the J call may be wrong. Per germline, CDR1 SGHAT and CDR2 FQDESV (reference sequence). The CDR3 has 15 residues. CDR3 residues: CASSQGQGISYEQYF. CDR3 nucleotides: TGTGCCAGCAGCCAGGGACAGGGTATATCCTACGAGCAGTACTTC.

V usage is TRBV11-2 and J usage is TRBJ2-3; TRBD2 matches 9 bases. The CDR3 spans 19 residues. Germline CDR1 reads SGHAT; CDR2 reads FQNNGV. V lost 2 bases, J lost 2 bases, and 14 bases stayed unmatched. The CDR3 region has the DNA TGTGCCAGCAGCTTAAAGCTAGCGGGACCGCCTACCCACACAGATACGCAGTATTTT. Encoded protein: CASSLKLAGPPTHTDTQYF.

There are many counts of this clonotype. The genes are TRBV6-2 or TRBV6-3 and TRBJ2-3; D is unresolved. CDR1 MNHEY and CDR2 SVGEGT come from the germline V gene. The V and J ends lost 0 bases and 4 bases respectively, with 11 bases between them. CDR3 size: 15 residues. The DNA of the CDR3 is TGTGCCAGCAGTTACTCCTTCGTGGATGCAGATACGCAGTATTTT. Translated, it gives CASSYSFVDADTQYF.

J is TRBJ2-1 and V is TRBV6-5; 7 positions match TRBD2. V dropped 5 bases and J dropped 3; count of bases not matched to a gene: 1. Germline CDR1 and CDR2: MNHEY and SVGAGI. The CDR3 is 13 amino acids. CDR3 residues: CASSQRGYNEQFF. Here the CDR3 DNA reads TGTGCCAGCAGTCAGCGGGGCTACAATGAGCAGTTCTTC.

The chain uses TRBV5-1 and TRBJ1-2; 10 bases are shared with TRBD1. The V and J ends lost 4 bases and 9 bases, in that order; junction bases with no gene match: 6. CDR1 is SGHRS and CDR2 is YFSETQ in the germline V gene. CDR3 size: 13 residues. CDR3 DNA sequence: TGCGCCAGCAGCAGAGGGACAGGGGATCGCTACACCTTC. It encodes CASSRGTGDRYTF.

This clonotype turned up a few times. V gene TRBV29-1 combines with J gene TRBJ2-5; 7 bases map to TRBD1. This CDR3 has 12 residues. V trimming: 8 bases; J trimming: 4 bases; junction bases outside the gene matches: 7. Germline values: CDR1 SQVTM, CDR2 ANQGSEA. CDR3 bases: TGCAGCACACAGGGGTTTGCAGAGACCCAGTACTTC. This gives the protein CSTQGFAETQYF.

The rearrangement links TRBV20-1 to TRBJ2-7; 11 nucleotides agree with TRBD2. The DNA end is more similar to TRBJ2-5, so the J call may be wrong. Germline loops: CDR1 DFQATT, CDR2 SNEGSKA (reference sequence). This CDR3 has 18 amino acids. The CDR3 nucleotides read TGCAGTGCTACTGGTCTACTAGCGGGGGCCGCCGCCCGGGAGACCCAGTACTTC. It specifies CSATGLLAGAAARETQYF.

This clonotype was detected ten times or more. This chain joins TRBV11-2 and TRBJ1-2; no firm D call. The CDR3 runs 16 residues. Trimming removed 4 bases at V and 1 base at J, with 16 bases between. Per germline, CDR1 SGHAT and CDR2 FQNNGV. The CDR3 protein is CASSYALRRNNYGYTF. CDR3 DNA sequence: TGTGCCAGCAGCTATGCGTTGCGCAGAAATAACTATGGCTACACCTTC.

About this clonotype itself: A much larger clone sits a single nucleotide away, making a read error possible. The genes are TRBV3-1 and TRBJ2-3; the match to TRBD1 covers 9 bases. Germline CDR1 LGHDT, CDR2 YNNKEL (reference sequence). The CDR3 loop spans 16 amino acids. Here the CDR3 DNA reads TGTGCCAGCAACCAAGACGAGGACAGGGGTACAGATACGCAGTATTTT. Encoded protein: CASNQDEDRGTDTQYF.